Following are 18 T cell receptor beta chains from one sample sequenced in a study of T cell responses to AZD1222 COVID-19 vaccine. Method: immunoSEQ multiplex PCR; TCRdb's copy keeps in-frame clones and lacks some. The repertoire holds 150,000 to 200,000 clones, about nine tenths seen once, with about 1.8% in the top ten. The sample here was peripheral blood, taken 28 days after the second AZD1222 dose. The receptor set was obtained from an adult who received the AZD1222 COVID-19 vaccine.

The chain joins TRBV6-5 to TRBJ2-7; TRBD2 matches 11 bases. The CDR3 consists of 15 residues. The V gene's germline CDR1 is MNHEY and CDR2 SVGAGI. V dropped 7 bases and J dropped 5; count of bases not matched to a gene: 10. CDR3 amino acids: CASTHLAGGFHEQYF. In DNA, the CDR3 is TGTGCCAGCACCCATCTAGCGGGAGGCTTCCACGAGCAGTACTTC.

This rearrangement joins TRBV5-6 to TRBJ1-5; D is uncertain. Between the trimmed V and J ends, which lost 0 bases and 7 bases, there was a span of 8 bases. Germline V lookup: CDR1 SGHDT, CDR2 YYEEEE. The CDR3 is 13 residues long. This CDR3 reads CASSLGPRQPQHF. CDR3 in DNA: TGTGCCAGCAGCTTGGGGCCAAGACAGCCCCAGCATTTT.

The chain links TRBV12-3 or TRBV12-4 to TRBJ1-5; no clear D. The CDR3 has 12 residues. The V gene lost 4 bases and the J gene lost 11 bases, with 12 bases spanning the gap. CDR3 nucleotide sequence: TGTGCCAGCAGTTCTATGATCCAATCCCAGCATTTT. Amino acid sequence: CASSSMIQSQHF.

The gene calls are TRBV4-1 and TRBJ1-4; the match to TRBD1 covers 7 bases. The germline gives CDR1 MGHRA, CDR2 YSYEKL. V shed 4 bases, J shed 5 bases, and the junction held 13 bases outside the gene matches. This CDR3 comprises 17 residues. CDR3 sequence (DNA): TGCGCCAGCAGCCCTGGAGGGGGCGCGGGCTTCAATGAAAAACTGTTTTTT. Translation: CASSPGGGAGFNEKLFF.

The rearrangement joins TRBV6-6 to TRBJ1-1; TRBD1 is a possible D gene (5 bases). CDR3 size: 14 residues. Trimming took 0 bases from V and 5 from J, leaving 10 bases between them. CDR1 and CDR2 from the germline V gene are MNHNY and SVGAGI (reference sequence). The CDR3 spells CASSYSNGGTEAFF. The DNA for the CDR3 is TGTGCCAGCAGTTACTCGAACGGGGGGACTGAAGCTTTCTTT.

CDR3 bases: TGTGCCAGTCAACCGACCGTCTGGTCCGGAAACACCATATATTTT. Residues: CASQPTVWSGNTIYF. The J gene is TRBJ1-3, the V gene TRBV6-5; no definite D call. V was pared by 9 bases and J by 4 bases, with 19 bases between. The CDR3 extends over 15 amino acids. CDR1 is MNHEY and CDR2 is SVGAGI in the germline V gene.

The sample holds a few counts of this clone. The chain uses TRBV5-8 and TRBJ1-5; no firm D call. The CDR3 totals 13 residues. V dropped 0 bases and J dropped 5 bases, with 6 bases sitting between them. Germline CDR1 SGHTS, CDR2 YDEGEE. The CDR3 nucleotides are TGTGCCAGCAGCTTGGAGCCCTATCAGCCCCAGCATTTT. This codes for CASSLEPYQPQHF.

The genes are TRBV19 and TRBJ1-5, with D possibly being TRBD1 (6 bases). Germline values: CDR1 LNHDA, CDR2 SQIVND (reference sequence). The CDR3 consists of 13 residues. V lost 7 bases to trimming and J lost 6 bases, with 13 bases between them. The CDR3 sequence: CASNFQGTQPQHF. In nucleotides, the CDR3 is TGTGCCAGTAATTTCCAGGGGACTCAGCCCCAGCATTTT.

The V gene is TRBV6-5, the J gene TRBJ1-6; TRBD1 is a possible D gene (6 bases). The CDR3 spans 14 residues. V gave up 6 bases and J gave up 7 bases, with 13 bases separating them. CDR1 and CDR2 from the germline V gene are MNHEY and SVGAGI. The CDR3 sequence is CASSPGAFNSPLHF. The CDR3 region has the DNA TGTGCCAGCAGCCCAGGGGCCTTCAATTCACCCCTCCACTTT.

CDR3 DNA: TGCGCCAGCAGCCCGACAGGGGGGAACTATGGCTACACCTTC. It codes for CASSPTGGNYGYTF. The chain employs TRBV5-1 and TRBJ1-2; 9 bases are shared with TRBD1. The length of the CDR3 is 14 residues. Germline assignment: CDR1 SGHRS and CDR2 YFSETQ. With V trimmed by 4 bases and J by 2 bases, 3 bases remained unmatched.

This chain connects TRBV27 to TRBJ1-2; D is perhaps TRBD1 (6 bases). V was pared by 8 bases and J by 2 bases, with 24 bases between. This CDR3 has 17 residues. Germline-derived CDR1 and CDR2 are MNHEY and SMNVEV (reference sequence). The CDR3 DNA follows: TGTGCCAGCGGCACCTTGTTCGAGAGGGGGACGAACTATGGCTACACCTTC. This codes for CASGTLFERGTNYGYTF.

The chain is built from TRBV7-9 and TRBJ1-4, with D perhaps matching TRBD1 (5 bases). With 8 bases removed from V and 0 bases from J, the gap between germline ends came to 7 bases. The CDR3 runs to 13 residues. Germline CDR1 is SEHNR and CDR2 is FQNEAQ (reference sequence). The CDR3 here is CASGGATNEKLFF. The CDR3 coding sequence is TGTGCCAGCGGGGGAGCAACTAATGAAAAACTGTTTTTT.

The CDR3 coding sequence is TGTGCCAGCTCACCCATCGGACAGGGCCGTGGAAACACCATATATTTT. Its translation is CASSPIGQGRGNTIYF. The V gene is TRBV18, the J gene TRBJ1-3; 8 positions agree with TRBD1. V was pared by 3 bases and J by 3 bases, with 7 bases of the junction left unmatched. This CDR3 region has 16 residues. The V gene's germline CDR1 is KGHSH and CDR2 LQKENI.

CDR3 sequence: CASSQTDTEAFF. CDR3 in DNA: TGTGCCAGCAGCCAAACAGACACTGAAGCTTTCTTT. This chain connects TRBV3-1 (or the pseudogene TRBV3-2) to TRBJ1-1; no clear D gene. The germline V and J ends were trimmed by 2 bases and 3 bases, with 4 bases remaining between them. Germline CDR1 reads LGHDT; CDR2 reads YNNKEL (reference sequence). The CDR3 extends over 12 amino acids.

This clone is a singleton in its sample. This chain connects TRBV6-5 to TRBJ1-2; 10 nucleotides match TRBD1. The junction had 12 bases not matched to a gene; V was cut back by 7 bases and J by 7 bases. CDR1 and CDR2 from the germline V gene are MNHEY and SVGAGI. This CDR3 has 15 amino acids. CDR3 nucleotides: TGTGCCAGCATGAGAGACGGGACAGGGGTCGTTGGCTACACCTTC. The encoded protein is CASMRDGTGVVGYTF.

V is TRBV18 and J is TRBJ2-1; no clear D gene. The CDR3 loop spans 13 amino acids. Germline values: CDR1 KGHSH, CDR2 LQKENI. Trimming removed 2 bases from V and 4 bases from J, with 6 bases in between. Here the CDR3 reads CASSPIRYNEQFF. The DNA of the CDR3 is TGTGCCAGCTCACCAATTCGGTACAATGAGCAGTTCTTC.

This sequence joins TRBV30 and TRBJ2-7; perhaps TRBD1 as D (6 bases). This CDR3 region has 17 residues. V lost 4 bases and J lost 4, with 26 bases in between. Germline CDR1 is GTSNPN and CDR2 is SVGIG (reference sequence). The CDR3 DNA reads TGTGCCTGGACCCTTAGGAGACCCGGGACAACACCTTACGAGCAGTACTTC. Translating gives CAWTLRRPGTTPYEQYF.

The chain links TRBV18 to TRBJ2-3; the match to TRBD2 covers 7 bases. The CDR3 covers 14 residues. The ends lost 2 bases at V and 5 bases at J; junction bases unmatched: 4. Germline assignment: CDR1 KGHSH and CDR2 LQKENI. As DNA, the CDR3 is TGTGCCAGCTCACCAGGGGGGGGTAAAGATACGCAGTATTTT. Translating it yields CASSPGGGKDTQYF.